This T cell receptor (beta chain) comes out of a study of shared clonotypes between healthy human individuals. This CDR3 spans 13 amino acids. The ends were cut back, 6 bases at V and 4 bases at J, with 10 bases in the middle. Looked up from germline, CDR1 is SGHTA and CDR2 is FQGNSA. As for this clone: Other DNA sequences in the sample encode the same CDR3.

The protocol was immunoSEQ multiplex PCR, while the TCRdb copy is restricted to in-frame clones and leaves out a portion. The sample lists over 850,000 clones; about 84% were seen once. The receptor was derived from a man aged 18 to 30 in good health. Some clones in this sample may be carry-over from other donors' samples. This chain joins TRBV7-2 and TRBJ1-3; the D is unclear. The source material was memory CD4+ T cells from PBMCs. Subset: CD45RA-negative fraction. The DNA for the CDR3 is TGTGCCAGCAGGCATAGTTCGGGAAACACCATATATTTT. Residues: CASRHSSGNTIYF.